The next 29 T cell receptor beta chains were all read from a single sample in a study of blood T cell repertoires in COVID-19. TCRdb's copy holds only in-frame clones and misses some; the assay was immunoSEQ multiplex PCR. This sample yields roughly 140,000 clones, of which about 87% are seen a single time; 5.4% belongs to the top ten. Sequenced material: peripheral blood. These TCRs come from a human donor in a cohort sampled during active COVID-19.

The V call is TRBV5-4, the J call TRBJ2-1, with TRBD1 matching over 10 bases. Germline V gene sequence: CDR1 SGHNT, CDR2 YYREEE (reference sequence). The CDR3 covers 16 residues. The V gene end was trimmed by 6 bases and the J gene end by 2 bases; junction bases not matched to a gene: 8. CDR3: CASNSRDRGPYNEQFF. In DNA, the CDR3 is TGTGCCAGCAACTCTCGGGACAGGGGCCCCTACAATGAGCAGTTCTTC.

The CDR3 DNA is TGTGCCAGCAGCTTAAGTAGTGGGCTCGATACGCAGTATTTT. Its translation: CASSLSSGLDTQYF. The chain is built from TRBV7-2 and TRBJ2-3; the D is unclear. The CDR3 is 14 residues long. Germline V gives CDR1 SGHTA, CDR2 FQGNSA. The V gene lost 2 bases and the J gene lost 6 bases, with 12 bases spanning the gap.

The V gene is TRBV2, the J gene TRBJ2-7; a weak D match, TRBD1 (5 bases). Deletions cut 10 bases from V and 0 bases from J, with 19 bases between. CDR1 is SNHLY, CDR2 FYNNEI, per germline. The CDR3 sequence is 15 residues long. CDR3 nucleotide sequence: TGTGCCACCTCCCTTAGTCGAGACAGCTCCTACGAGCAGTACTTC. This gives the protein CATSLSRDSSYEQYF.

The chain is built from TRBV20-1 and TRBJ2-7; a possible D gene is TRBD1 (5 bases). CDR3 length equals 12 residues. The ends were cut back, 3 bases at V and 4 bases at J, with 10 bases in the middle. CDR1 and CDR2 (germline): DFQATT, SNEGSKA (reference sequence). The CDR3 DNA sequence: TGCAGTGCTAGTTATAGGGGTTACGAGCAGTACTTC. Encoded protein: CSASYRGYEQYF.

The genes are TRBV6-5 and TRBJ2-7, with 9 positions matching TRBD2. CDR3 length: 15 residues. Germline lookup yields CDR1 MNHEY and CDR2 SVGAGI. V dropped 2 bases and J dropped 3; count of bases not matched to a gene: 5. The CDR3 spells CASSYGAGGFYEQYF. CDR3 in DNA: TGTGCCAGCAGTTACGGGGCGGGAGGGTTCTACGAGCAGTACTTC.

The gene calls are TRBV28 and TRBJ2-7, with D perhaps matching TRBD1 (6 bases). CDR1 is MDHEN and CDR2 is SYDVKM in the germline V gene. This CDR3 has 14 residues. The V end lost 5 bases, the J end lost 3 bases, and 14 bases lay between the germline ends. The CDR3 bases are TGTGCCAGCAGTGTACAGGGCTTTGGCTACGAGCAGTACTTC. This codes for CASSVQGFGYEQYF.

V is TRBV4-2 and J is TRBJ2-3, with D possibly being TRBD2 (6 bases). Germline values: CDR1 LGHNA, CDR2 YNFKEQ. Trimming removed 0 bases at V and 1 base at J, with 11 bases between. The CDR3 contains 16 residues. This CDR3 is CASSQDRRDRTDTQYF. The CDR3 region has the DNA TGTGCCAGCAGCCAAGATCGGCGGGACCGCACAGATACGCAGTATTTT.

About this clone: An end of the junction differs from the germline gene, which may be a read error. J is TRBJ2-5 and V is TRBV7-9; TRBD2 matches at 14 bases. This CDR3 has 17 amino acids. Germline CDR1 and CDR2: SEHNR and FQNEAQ (reference sequence). The CDR3 reads CASSLARTSGGQETQYF. The CDR3 bases are TGTGCCAGCAGCCTAGCAAGGACTAGCGGGGGGCAAGAGACCCAGTACTTC.

The chain combines TRBV11-2 with TRBJ2-3; TRBD2 aligns across 9 bases. The germline CDR1 and CDR2 sequences are SGHAT and FQNNGV. Trimming removed 6 bases from V and 6 bases from J; junction bases left unmatched: 13. CDR3 length: 16 residues. The CDR3 spells CASSQGAGGQADTQYF. DNA for the CDR3: TGTGCCAGCAGTCAAGGTGCGGGAGGGCAGGCGGATACGCAGTATTTT.

This sequence joins TRBV5-1 and TRBJ2-1, with 7 bases identical to TRBD1. V was clipped by 2 bases and J by 13 bases; unmatched bases: 9. The CDR3 totals 13 residues. Germline V CDR1 and CDR2: SGHRS, YFSETQ. DNA for the CDR3: TGCGCCAGCAGCTTTGACAGGGCGCGGTTTCAGTTCTTC. The encoded protein is CASSFDRARFQFF.

The chain joins TRBV30 to TRBJ2-7, with D possibly matching TRBD1 (5 bases). The CDR3 length is 14 residues. The germline CDR1 and CDR2 sequences are GTSNPN and SVGIG (reference sequence). Trimming removed 5 bases at V and 0 bases at J, with 14 bases between. CDR3 sequence: CAWVPGWSSYEQYF. DNA of the CDR3: TGTGCCTGGGTACCAGGGTGGAGCTCCTACGAGCAGTACTTC.

This chain uses TRBV18 with TRBJ2-1; 10 bases are shared with TRBD2. V was pared by 2 bases and J by 8 bases, with 12 bases of the junction left unmatched. From germline, CDR1 is KGHSH and CDR2 LQKENI. The CDR3 is 17 residues long. In nucleotides, the CDR3 is TGTGCCAGCTCACCAGCGGGTCATAGCGGGAGGTCGGATGAGCAGTTCTTC. Amino acids: CASSPAGHSGRSDEQFF.

The chain uses TRBV20-1 and TRBJ1-5; D is uncertain. This CDR3 is 15 amino acids long. Germline V lookup: CDR1 DFQATT, CDR2 SNEGSKA (reference sequence). Trimming pared 3 bases from V and 2 bases from J, leaving 14 bases between. The CDR3 sequence is CSASAGNHGNQPQHF. CDR3 coding DNA: TGCAGTGCTAGTGCCGGGAATCACGGCAATCAGCCCCAGCATTTT.

The CDR3 nucleotides read TGTGCCAGCAGCCTCCCCAACCCCATCCCTCAGGGGATACAAGAGACCCAGTACTTC. Translating it yields CASSLPNPIPQGIQETQYF. The chain employs TRBV3-1 (or the pseudogene TRBV3-2) and TRBJ2-5, with a possible D match to TRBD1 (6 bases). V was cut by 4 bases and J by 2 bases, with 26 bases left in between. CDR3 length: 19 residues. Germline loops: CDR1 LGHDT, CDR2 YNNKEL (reference sequence).

The chain couples TRBV21-1 to TRBJ1-2. TRBV21-1 is a pseudogene locus. The CDR3 runs to 17 residues. The DNA for the CDR3 is TGTGCCAGCAGCAGCAATCGCAACGGGGGTAGGGACTATGGCTACACCTTC. It translates to CASSSNRNGGRDYGYTF.

The V call is TRBV5-5, the J call TRBJ1-5; tentative D call: TRBD1 (6 bases). The CDR3 has 14 residues. Per the germline V gene, CDR1 is SGHKS and CDR2 is YYEKEE (reference sequence). The germline V and J ends were trimmed by 1 base and 6 bases, with 11 bases remaining between them. In nucleotides, the CDR3 is TGTGCCAGCAGCTTGTACAGGGTAGGTCAGCCCCAGCATTTT. Encoded protein: CASSLYRVGQPQHF.

This rearrangement joins TRBV5-6 to TRBJ2-5, with D possibly matching TRBD1 (5 bases). Germline values: CDR1 SGHDT, CDR2 YYEEEE. V lost 0 bases, J lost 5 bases, and 17 bases lay in between. CDR3 length: 16 amino acids. In nucleotides, the CDR3 is TGTGCCAGCAGCTTGGGTCAGGGCCTTGTTGGTGAGACCCAGTACTTC. Translation gives CASSLGQGLVGETQYF.

This sequence joins TRBV11-2 and TRBJ2-1, with D perhaps matching TRBD1 (5 bases). Germline CDR1 is SGHAT and CDR2 is FQNNGV. The CDR3 length is 17 residues. V lost 5 bases and J 1 base, leaving 18 bases between the germline ends. As DNA, the CDR3 is TGTGCCAGCAGCCCACGCCTAAGGACAAAGTCCTACAATGAGCAGTTCTTC. This sequence encodes CASSPRLRTKSYNEQFF.

CDR3 coding DNA: TGTGCCAGCAGCATTGACCACAGGGGGAGGACTGAAGCTTTCTTT. It is translated as CASSIDHRGRTEAFF. The V and J genes are TRBV5-4 and TRBJ1-1; TRBD1 matches at 8 bases. Germline values: CDR1 SGHNT, CDR2 YYREEE (reference sequence). The V segment lost 4 bases and the J segment 5 bases; nucleotides outside the gene matches: 10. The CDR3 spans 15 residues.

The chain couples TRBV5-1 to TRBJ1-1; D not resolved. V shed 0 bases and J shed 2 bases, with 11 bases lying between them. Germline CDR1 is SGHRS and CDR2 is YFSETQ. CDR3 size: 15 residues. The CDR3 sequence: CASSLVSQPNTEAFF. Written as DNA, the CDR3 is TGCGCCAGCAGCTTGGTTTCACAGCCTAACACTGAAGCTTTCTTT.

The V gene is TRBV4-1, the J gene TRBJ1-4; D gene ambiguous. This CDR3 region has 15 residues. V lost 1 base and J 5 bases, leaving 11 bases between the germline ends. Germline CDR1 is MGHRA and CDR2 is YSYEKL. CDR3 region: CASSQAGSGNEKLFF. CDR3 nucleotides: TGCGCCAGCAGCCAAGCGGGGTCGGGGAATGAAAAACTGTTTTTT.

In the case of this clone: The germline gene is not matched at one end of the junction; a read error may be the cause. The chain recombines TRBV5-6 with TRBJ1-1; 7 bases align to TRBD1. CDR3 length equals 16 residues. The germline CDR1 and CDR2 sequences are SGHDT and YYEEEE. In DNA form, the CDR3 reads TGTGCCAGCAGCTTGGCCTGGGTACAGGGGAACTCTGAAGCTTTCTTT. It encodes CASSLAWVQGNSEAFF.

The chain has TRBV27 and TRBJ2-7; 12 nucleotides align to TRBD1. Trimming at V came to 4 bases and at J to 6 bases, leaving 1 base not matched to a gene. Germline CDR1 MNHEY, CDR2 SMNVEV (reference sequence). The CDR3 loop spans 13 amino acids. The CDR3 DNA sequence: TGTGCCAGCAGTTGGGACAGGGGGCGCGAGCAGTACTTC. It yields the protein CASSWDRGREQYF.

V usage is TRBV25-1 and J usage is TRBJ2-5; 8 nucleotides agree with TRBD1. CDR3 length equals 15 residues. The ends lost 6 bases at V and 5 bases at J; junction bases unmatched: 11. Looked up from germline, CDR1 is MGHDK and CDR2 is SYGVNS. CDR3 loop: CASRADRGSWETQYF. In DNA, the CDR3 is TGTGCCAGCAGGGCCGACAGGGGATCTTGGGAGACCCAGTACTTC.

The chain joins TRBV6-6 to TRBJ1-1; D gene ambiguous. The CDR3 has 13 residues. From germline, CDR1 is MNHNY and CDR2 SVGAGI (reference sequence). Trimming left V 0 bases short and J 11 bases short, with 13 bases between. Written as DNA, the CDR3 is TGTGCCAGCAGTTACTCAGGAGGTCAGGAGGCTTTCTTT. It translates to CASSYSGGQEAFF.

This clone was found once. The CDR3 loop is CASSHRGSTDTQYF. CDR3 in DNA: TGTGCCAGCAGCCACAGGGGAAGTACAGATACGCAGTATTTT. This chain uses TRBV6-5 with TRBJ2-3, with 7 bases that match TRBD1. V lost 6 bases and J lost 3; bases outside the gene matches: 6. CDR3 length: 14 residues. Looked up from germline, CDR1 is MNHEY and CDR2 is SVGAGI.

This clone occurred once. The DNA of the CDR3 is TGTGCCAGCAGAAGCGGGACGAACACCGGGGAGCTGTTTTTT. Residues: CASRSGTNTGELFF. The genes are TRBV6-4 and TRBJ2-2, with 7 bases matching TRBD2. J was trimmed by 0 bases and V by 6 bases; bases with no gene match: 1. This CDR3 spans 14 amino acids. Germline V lookup: CDR1 MRHNA, CDR2 SNTAGT.

The rearrangement links TRBV7-9 to TRBJ2-3, with 7 bases aligning to TRBD1. The J segment lost 4 bases and the V segment lost 5 bases, leaving 3 bases of the junction unmatched. CDR3 length: 13 amino acids. The germline CDR1 and CDR2 sequences are SEHNR and FQNEAQ (reference sequence). CDR3 in DNA: TGTGCCAGCAGCGACAGGGTGGCAGATACGCAGTATTTT. This translates into CASSDRVADTQYF.

This rearrangement joins TRBV19 to TRBJ2-5, with 8 bases that match TRBD2. J was trimmed by 5 bases and V by 3 bases; bases with no gene match: 5. CDR1 and CDR2 from the germline V gene are LNHDA and SQIVND (reference sequence). The CDR3 covers 14 residues. The CDR3 protein is CASSIGGADETQYF. DNA of the CDR3: TGTGCCAGTAGTATCGGGGGGGCCGACGAGACCCAGTACTTC.